The 9 T cell receptor beta chains below were found in one sample sequenced in a study of cytomegalovirus exposure and HLA in healthy donors. The study ran its PCR with 60 Vbeta and 13 Jbeta primers. Clones were sequenced by immunoSEQ multiplex PCR, and TCRdb holds only the in-frame ones, with some missing. The sample carries 90,000 to 100,000 clones, 80% recorded once. The sequenced sample consisted of PBMCs. The source is a young man in good health and CMV-seronegative.

This sequence joins TRBV5-1 and TRBJ1-2; 7 bases map to TRBD1. Germline trimming cut 7 bases from V and 8 bases from J; bases unmatched to any gene: 11. The CDR3 is 13 amino acids. Germline V lookup: CDR1 SGHRS, CDR2 YFSETQ. The CDR3 DNA reads TGCGCCAGCGCGAAAACAGGGGTAGACGGCTACACCTTC. Translation: CASAKTGVDGYTF. Full variable domain (rest looked up from reference TRBV5-1 and TRBJ1-2): KAGVTQTPRYLIKTRGQQVTLSCSPISGHRSVSWYQQTPGQGLQFLFEYFSETQRNKGNFPGRFSGRQFSNSRSEMNVSTLELGDSALYLCASAKTGVDGYTFGSGTRLTVV.

The V gene is TRBV4-2, the J gene TRBJ1-1; 8 nucleotides agree with TRBD1. V shed 5 bases, J shed 1 base, and the junction held 3 bases outside the gene matches. The CDR3 sequence is 14 residues long. Per germline, CDR1 LGHNA and CDR2 YNFKEQ. The CDR3 DNA is TGTGCCAGCAGCTCACAGGGGGGGAACACTGAAGCTTTCTTT. This sequence encodes CASSSQGGNTEAFF.

Written as DNA, the CDR3 is TGTGCCAGCCGAGTCGGTCTCCAAGAGACCCAGTACTTC. This sequence encodes CASRVGLQETQYF. The chain combines TRBV27 with TRBJ2-5; no reliable D call. Germline CDR1 MNHEY, CDR2 SMNVEV (reference sequence). V lost 8 bases and J 1 base, leaving 11 bases between the germline ends. The CDR3 runs 13 residues.

The chain couples TRBV5-4 to TRBJ2-7; 7 bases match TRBD1. The V and J ends lost 0 bases and 1 base, in that order; junction bases with no gene match: 4. This CDR3 has 15 residues. The V gene's germline CDR1 is SGHNT and CDR2 YYREEE (reference sequence). The CDR3 loop is CASSLARGQSYEQYF. The CDR3 nucleotides read TGTGCCAGCAGCTTGGCTAGGGGGCAGTCCTACGAGCAGTACTTC. Using reference TRBV5-4 and TRBJ2-7 for the parts outside the CDR3, the full variable domain is ETGVTQSPTHLIKTRGQQVTLRCSSQSGHNTVSWYQQALGQGPQFIFQYYREEENGRGNFPPRFSGLQFPNYSSELNVNALELDDSALYLCASSLARGQSYEQYFGPGTRLTVT.

This clone was seen a handful of times. The genes are TRBV5-1 and TRBJ2-1, with D possibly matching TRBD1 (6 bases). The germline V gene has CDR1 SGHRS and CDR2 YFSETQ. This CDR3 is built from 13 residues. Trimming removed 7 bases at V and 4 bases at J, with 12 bases between. Here the CDR3 DNA reads TGCGCCAGCTATATGGACAGATACAATGAGCAGTTCTTC. Protein sequence: CASYMDRYNEQFF.

The chain combines TRBV9 with TRBJ2-7; possible D gene TRBD2, 7 bases. CDR1 SGDLS and CDR2 YYNGEE come from the germline V gene. V was cut by 0 bases and J by 7 bases, with 26 bases left in between. This CDR3 has 18 residues. CDR3 amino acids: CASSVEPLGTAKGGEQYF. The CDR3 DNA is TGTGCCAGCAGCGTAGAACCCTTGGGGACTGCAAAGGGGGGGGAGCAGTACTTC.

V is TRBV5-1 and J is TRBJ1-1, with D maybe TRBD1 (6 bases). Between the trimmed V and J ends, which lost 0 bases and 1 base, there was a span of 10 bases. Germline V lookup: CDR1 SGHRS, CDR2 YFSETQ. This CDR3 is built from 15 residues. In DNA form, the CDR3 reads TGCGCCAGCAGCTTGGTTCAGACAGGGAACACTGAAGCTTTCTTT. Protein: CASSLVQTGNTEAFF.

V and J are TRBV2 and TRBJ1-4, with 7 nucleotides matching TRBD1. CDR3 length: 13 residues. The ends lost 9 bases at V and 3 bases at J; junction bases unmatched: 4. Germline V lookup: CDR1 SNHLY, CDR2 FYNNEI. The CDR3 sequence: CARRDRSNEKLFF. The CDR3 DNA follows: TGTGCCAGGAGGGACAGATCTAATGAAAAACTGTTTTTT.

V and J are TRBV2 and TRBJ1-1; TRBD1 might be the D (6 bases). V was pared by 8 bases and J by 0 bases, with 16 bases between. CDR3 length equals 15 residues. From germline, CDR1 is SNHLY and CDR2 FYNNEI. The CDR3 here is CASDAGGLVNTEAFF. DNA of the CDR3: TGTGCCAGCGATGCCGGGGGGCTCGTGAACACTGAAGCTTTCTTT. The whole variable domain, remainder taken from reference TRBV2 and TRBJ1-1, is EPEVTQTPSHQVTQMGQEVILRCVPISNHLYFYWYRQILGQKVEFLVSFYNNEISEKSEIFDDQFSVERPDGSNFTLKIRSTKLEDSAMYFCASDAGGLVNTEAFFGQGTRLTVV.